This T cell receptor (beta chain) was sequenced during a study of T-cell memory formation after mild COVID-19 (dated by TCRdb to about 2021). As for the study more broadly: Most TCR sequence clusters were specific to one of the two donors. The cohort comprised two young, previously healthy adult volunteers, one female and one male. T-cell clones expanding and contracting after mild COVID-19 in a couple of donors were tracked by longitudinal TCRalpha and TCRbeta repertoire sequencing. General conclusions and limits of the study: The study covered only a couple of mild cases, and larger cohorts including severe cases with pre-infection samples were considered necessary. Some responding clones were detected in pre-infection memory, which suggested that pre-existing cross-reactive memory T cells had joined the SARS-CoV-2 response. Contracting CD4+ clones turned up mainly in the CM and EM memory subsets, whereas EMRA was where CD8+ clones were enriched. Clones contracting from day 15 to 85 had balanced CD4/CD8 phenotypes, while a second wave expanding from day 15 to 37 was biased towards CD4+. SARS-CoV-2 specificity was not confirmed for the second-wave clones peaking on day 37.

The junction shows trimming of 5 bases on V and 6 bases on J, and the gene matches do not reach 9 bases of it. From cysteine to phenylalanine, the CDR3 is 15 amino acids long. Only the CDR3 part of the read is kept: 45 bases, read in frame from the first base. The germline V gene yields SGHRS for CDR1 and YFSETQ for CDR2. The instrument given in TCRdb is Illumina NovaSeq 6000. TCRalpha and TCRbeta cDNA libraries were constructed by 5'RACE with constant-segment primers, with sample barcodes and unique molecular identifiers being introduced. Trizol reagent was used to extract RNA from every sample. Amplification of the libraries took two PCR steps, and the second step added a second sample barcode plus Illumina TruSeq adapters. Sequencing of the libraries was done on an Illumina NovaSeq, producing 2 x 150 bp paired-end reads. From the authors' description of their analysis: Reads were demultiplexed and collapsed into UMI-guided consensus sequences with migec v1.2.7. With mixcr v2.1.11, UMI consensuses were aligned to TRA and TRB V and J templates and assembled into clonotypes. Clonotypes were classified as expanded or contracted when called significant by both edgeR and NoisET, with noise models trained on biological replicates. For edgeR calls, the cutoffs were a false discovery rate-adjusted p below 0.01 and a log2 fold-change threshold of 1. As an exploratory analysis of dynamics, max-normalized trajectories of the 1000 most abundant clonotypes were examined by PCA with hierarchical clustering. The CD4 or CD8 phenotype of responding clones was assigned using the separately sequenced CD4+ and CD8+ repertoires. The public reads were reanalyzed by TCRdb: fastp trimming at Q25, MiXCR alignment, in-frame beta chains only. Rows are combined by CDR3 protein, so each entry shows the most common genes and DNA. The V and J calls follow TCRdb's processing rather than the paper's. The sample table contains about 110,000 distinct CDR3 sequences; only one count was recorded for over 15% of them. The ten top clones hold roughly 6% of the sample.

This clonotype was recorded only once. Its target antigen remains unknown. One base away there is no much larger clone; base qualities are not given. Ficoll-Paque density gradient centrifugation was the method used to isolate PBMCs. This receptor was identified in a man aged 18 to 30 who had mild COVID-19 (a few samples of this study predate the infection). The sample titles of this study are shuffled in the database, so cell type and time point are left out; the donor was told from shared clones. Material: PBMCs or a T cell subset sorted from them (not recorded which). The V gene is TRBV5-1 and the J gene is TRBJ2-1; the central 9 bases match TRBD2. The CDR3 in this case is CASSNTGLAGNEQFF. In nucleotide form, the sequence is TGCGCCAGCAGTAATACGGGACTAGCTGGCAATGAGCAGTTCTTC.